One sample yielded the 6 T cell receptor beta chains listed below, sequenced in a study of monozygotic twins with inflammatory bowel disease. TCRdb reprocessed the 5' RACE reads and reports one entry per CDR3 protein, with no DNA. Its listing shows about 170,000 distinct CDR3 sequences. The sequenced material came from blood. The receptors shown here come from a human donor with ulcerative colitis or Crohn's disease, or a healthy co-twin of an affected twin (not recorded which).

V and J are TRBV5-1 and TRBJ2-7; absent DNA, TCRdb's TRBD1 call cannot be checked. CDR3 length: 15 residues. The germline V gene encodes CDR1 SGHRS and CDR2 YFSETQ. The chain's CDR3 is CASSLAPTGNYEQYF.

The chain couples TRBV5-1 to TRBJ2-1; no DNA is available, so the TRBD1 call from TCRdb remains unchecked. CDR1 is SGHRS and CDR2 is YFSETQ in the germline V gene. The length of the CDR3 is 16 residues. The CDR3 protein is CASSLDRQGIENEQFF.

V is TRBV2 and J is TRBJ1-2; TCRdb returns TRBD1, unconfirmable since there is no DNA. The germline V gene has CDR1 SNHLY and CDR2 FYNNEI. The CDR3 covers 15 residues. The chain's CDR3 is CASPGPGQDNYGYTF.

This chain joins TRBV5-1 and TRBJ1-2; TCRdb's D call of TRBD1 is untestable without DNA. Germline CDR1 reads SGHRS; CDR2 reads YFSETQ. The CDR3 has 13 residues. CDR3 protein: CASSQGQGAGYTF.

This sequence joins TRBV7-8 and TRBJ1-2; TCRdb names TRBD1, which stays unverified in the absence of DNA. The CDR3 totals 18 residues. Germline V lookup: CDR1 SGHVS, CDR2 FQNEAQ. CDR3 sequence: CASSTPIGTGTRGYGYTF.

This chain's CDR3 is CASSSTGGDDYGYTF. This rearrangement joins TRBV7-3 to TRBJ1-2; no DNA is available, so the TRBD1 call from TCRdb remains unchecked. CDR1 SGHTA and CDR2 FQGTGA come from the germline V gene. This CDR3 region has 15 residues.